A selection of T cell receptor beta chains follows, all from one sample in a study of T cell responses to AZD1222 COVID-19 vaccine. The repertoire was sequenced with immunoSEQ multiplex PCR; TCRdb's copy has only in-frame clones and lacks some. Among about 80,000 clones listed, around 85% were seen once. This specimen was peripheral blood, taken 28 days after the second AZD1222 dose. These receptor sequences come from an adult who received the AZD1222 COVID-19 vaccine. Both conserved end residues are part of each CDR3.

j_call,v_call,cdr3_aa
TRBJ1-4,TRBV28,CASSLGRANEKLFF
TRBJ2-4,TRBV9,CASSGGSGTGRQSAKNIQYF
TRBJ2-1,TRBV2,CASSPDGSYNEQFF
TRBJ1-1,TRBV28,CASSLTQMNTEAFF
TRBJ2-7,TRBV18,CASSETGSGGENEQYF
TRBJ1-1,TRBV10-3,CASTGTGEAEAFF
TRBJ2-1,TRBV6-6,CASRNLISSYNEQFF
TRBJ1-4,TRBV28,CASRSGTVNEKLFF
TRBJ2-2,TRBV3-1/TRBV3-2,CASSPRPVTGELFF
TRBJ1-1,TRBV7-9,CASSKSSVGTEAFF
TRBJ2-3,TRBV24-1,CATSDEETVNTDTQYF
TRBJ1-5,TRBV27,CASSLSPGYQPQHF
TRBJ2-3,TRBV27,CASRTTRLAGAGVTDTQYF
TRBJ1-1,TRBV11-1,CASRLQGLSEAFF
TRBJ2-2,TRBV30,CAWRLENTGELFF
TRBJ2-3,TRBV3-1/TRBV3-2,CASSRPGQGVDTQYF
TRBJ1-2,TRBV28,CASTPDRDNYGYTF
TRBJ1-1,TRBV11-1,CASSSDRVSMNTEAFF
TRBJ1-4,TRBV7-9,CASSLRRQGGEKLFF
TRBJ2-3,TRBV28,CASSSRATDTQYF
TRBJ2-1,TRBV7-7,CASSPDGSREQFF
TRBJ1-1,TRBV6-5,CASSNPGQFEAFF
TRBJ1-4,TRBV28,CASSFASTGEKLFF
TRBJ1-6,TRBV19,CASSPTGYNSPLHF
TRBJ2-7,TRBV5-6,CASSATGLGEQYF
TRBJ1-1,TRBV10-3,CAISPRDSNTEAFF
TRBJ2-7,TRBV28,CASSSLGMGYEQYF
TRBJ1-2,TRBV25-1,CASSELRTRGMDYGYTF
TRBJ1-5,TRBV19,CASSIGGHSNQPQHF
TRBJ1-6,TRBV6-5,CASRTTLAGNSPLHF
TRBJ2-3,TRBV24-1,CATSERIAGDSTDTQYF
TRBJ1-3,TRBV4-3,CASSQDPGANSGNTIYF
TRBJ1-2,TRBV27,CASSFRTGPGGYTF
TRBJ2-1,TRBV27,CASSLTRYNEQFF
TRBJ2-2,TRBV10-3,CAISTDSNTGELFF
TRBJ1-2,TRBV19,CASCILGGGGYTF
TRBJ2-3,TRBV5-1,CASTLKDTQYF
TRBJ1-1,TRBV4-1,CASSQGGARTEAFF
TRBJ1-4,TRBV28,CASSPGRLQANEKLFF
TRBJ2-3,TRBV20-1,CSANSLDTQYF
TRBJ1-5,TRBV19,CASSRQGSNNQPQHF
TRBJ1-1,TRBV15,CATSRANYRYRDGEAFF
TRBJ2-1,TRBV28,CASSSIKAGGIYNEQFF
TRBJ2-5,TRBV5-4,CASSSGQEETQYF
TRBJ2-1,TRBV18,CASSPQLAEQFF
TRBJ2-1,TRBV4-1,CASSQPTSGRVGQFF
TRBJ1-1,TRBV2,CASSEPNTEAFF
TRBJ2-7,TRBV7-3,CASSPGPGAYEQYF
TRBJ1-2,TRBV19,CASSHRGDYGYTF
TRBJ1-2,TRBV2,CASTSLPGNGYGYTF
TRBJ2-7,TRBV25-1,CASSLGVYEQYF
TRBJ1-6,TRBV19,CASSLGEDSPLHF
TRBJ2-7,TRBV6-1,CASSDQLAGHYEQYF
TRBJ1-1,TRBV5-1,CASSLDTNTEAFF
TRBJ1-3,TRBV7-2,CASSLALGYSGNTIYF
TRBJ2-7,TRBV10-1,CASSESGTGYVKQYF